The T cell receptor (beta chain) described here comes from a study of shared clonotypes between healthy human individuals. Across the whole study: CD8 memory received one plate per donor, CD8 naive two, CD4 memory three and CD4 naive three.

TCRdb's copy holds only in-frame clones and misses some; the assay was immunoSEQ multiplex PCR. This sample yields approximately 2,300,000 clones, of which roughly 90% are seen a single time; approximately 0.41% belongs to the top ten. The CDR3 has 15 residues. Trimming left V 1 base short and J 0 bases short, with 9 bases between. Germline V gene data show CDR1 as SGHTA and CDR2 as FQGNSA. The chain employs TRBV7-2 and TRBJ1-2; D gene unclear. Source material: naive CD4+ T cells from PBMCs. Described subset: CD45RA+ positively selected. The TCR comes from a man younger than 35 in good health. Some clones in this sample may be carry-over from other donors' samples. CDR3 DNA: TGTGCCAGCAGCTTAGTCGGCCGGGCTAACTATGGCTACACCTTC. Residues: CASSLVGRANYGYTF.